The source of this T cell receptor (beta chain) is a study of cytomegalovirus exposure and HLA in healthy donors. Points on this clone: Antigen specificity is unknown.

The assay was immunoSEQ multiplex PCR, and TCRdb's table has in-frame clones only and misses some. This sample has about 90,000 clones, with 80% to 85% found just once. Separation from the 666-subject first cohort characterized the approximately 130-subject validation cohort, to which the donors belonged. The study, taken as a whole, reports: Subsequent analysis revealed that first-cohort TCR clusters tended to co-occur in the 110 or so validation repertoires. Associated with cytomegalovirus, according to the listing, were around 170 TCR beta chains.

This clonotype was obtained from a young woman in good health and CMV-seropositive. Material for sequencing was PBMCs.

The CDR3 region has the DNA TGTGCCAGCAGTTCAGCGGGGGCGTTCACAGATACGCAGTATTTT. This codes for CASSSAGAFTDTQYF. V gene TRBV28 combines with J gene TRBJ2-3; 8 bases map to TRBD2. Losses at the gene ends were 4 bases for V and 2 bases for J; bases not matched to a gene: 5. The CDR3 is 15 amino acids. Germline assignment: CDR1 MDHEN and CDR2 SYDVKM.